A single sample is the source of the 27 T cell receptor beta chains below, sequenced in a study of cytomegalovirus exposure and HLA in healthy donors. The study ran its PCR with 60 Vbeta and 13 Jbeta primers. Repertoires were generated with immunoSEQ multiplex PCR, while TCRdb's copy carries only in-frame clones and drops some. Of 75,000 to 95,000 clones listed, around three quarters are singletons. Sequencing was done on a sample of PBMCs. These TCRs come from a woman aged 40 to 50 in good health and CMV-seropositive.

This CDR3 is CASSPGPSRYEQYF. The CDR3 DNA reads as TGTGCCAGTAGTCCGGGTCCTAGCAGATACGAGCAGTACTTC. The chain recombines TRBV19 with TRBJ2-7; D might be TRBD2 (5 bases). Germline V gene data show CDR1 as LNHDA and CDR2 as SQIVND (reference sequence). V lost 5 bases and J 4 bases, leaving 15 bases between the germline ends. This CDR3 has 14 residues.

The V gene is TRBV28, the J gene TRBJ2-7; D ambiguous. Germline values: CDR1 MDHEN, CDR2 SYDVKM. The CDR3 runs 12 residues. The V end was cut by 9 bases, the J end by 4 bases, with 13 bases between. The CDR3 coding sequence is TGTGCCAGTTGCCCTGGCAGTTACGAGCAGTACTTC. It yields the protein CASCPGSYEQYF. Based on the CDR3 plus reference TRBV28 and TRBJ2-7, the full variable domain is DVKVTQSSRYLVKRTGEKVFLECVQDMDHENMFWYRQDPGLGLRLIYFSYDVKMKEKGDIPEGYSVSREKKERFSLILESASTNQTSMYLCASCPGSYEQYFGPGTRLTVT.

V usage is TRBV5-1 and J usage is TRBJ2-7, with 13 bases lining up with TRBD2. The J segment lost 4 bases and the V segment lost 0 bases, leaving 7 bases of the junction unmatched. The CDR3 loop spans 17 amino acids. The germline V gene has CDR1 SGHRS and CDR2 YFSETQ. The CDR3 bases are TGCGCCAGCAGCTTGGTAGGGCCACTAGCGGGAGGGTACGAGCAGTACTTC. Its translation is CASSLVGPLAGGYEQYF.

The chain uses TRBV12-5 and TRBJ1-5; no definite D call. The CDR3 consists of 15 residues. Trimming took 8 bases from V and 1 from J, leaving 15 bases between them. CDR1 is LGHNT and CDR2 is FRNRAP in the germline V gene. CDR3 in DNA: TGTGCTAGTTGCTCGGGGATCGAGAGCAATCAGCCCCAGCATTTT. It codes for CASCSGIESNQPQHF.

The V gene is TRBV27, the J gene TRBJ2-7, with 8 bases aligning to TRBD2. This CDR3 comprises 13 residues. CDR1 is MNHEY, CDR2 SMNVEV, per germline (reference sequence). V shed 8 bases and J 5 bases; nucleotides not matched to a gene: 8. CDR3 loop: CASQTGTSNEQYF. The CDR3 region has the DNA TGTGCCAGCCAGACCGGGACTAGTAACGAGCAGTACTTC.

This chain joins TRBV7-9 and TRBJ2-3; maybe TRBD2 (6 bases). Trimming shortened V by 0 bases and J by 4 bases, and 11 bases separated the two germline ends. The germline V gene has CDR1 SEHNR and CDR2 FQNEAQ (reference sequence). The CDR3 loop spans 15 amino acids. The CDR3, as DNA: TGTGCCAGCAGCTTAGCGGACGGGAGTGCAGATACGCAGTATTTT. Translation: CASSLADGSADTQYF.

With respect to this clone: One end of the junction varies from germline; a read error may be responsible. V is TRBV7-9 and J is TRBJ1-4; D uncertain. CDR3 length equals 14 residues. The germline CDR1 and CDR2 sequences are SEHNR and FQNEAQ (reference sequence). The CDR3 loop is CSSNSLPTNEKLFF. In DNA, the CDR3 is TGTTCCAGCAACTCACTACCAACTAATGAAAAACTGTTTTTT.

This rearrangement joins TRBV7-9 to TRBJ1-5; TRBD1 aligns across 8 bases. V was pared by 6 bases and J by 2 bases, with 9 bases of the junction left unmatched. This CDR3 spans 16 amino acids. Germline V lookup: CDR1 SEHNR, CDR2 FQNEAQ (reference sequence). The CDR3 bases are TGTGCCAGCAGTTCGACAGGGGCGGGAGGCAATCAGCCCCAGCATTTT. This sequence encodes CASSSTGAGGNQPQHF.

This clone is a singleton in its sample. The DNA of the CDR3 is TGTGCCAGCAGTTGGGTGACTAGTTCGGTCGAGCAGTACTTC. Its translation is CASSWVTSSVEQYF. The V call is TRBV27, the J call TRBJ2-5, with TRBD2 as a possible D gene (6 bases). The J call may be faulty, since TRBJ2-7 better matches the DNA end. This CDR3 comprises 14 residues. CDR1 is MNHEY and CDR2 is SMNVEV in the germline V gene (reference sequence).

The chain has TRBV11-3 and TRBJ2-3, with D possibly matching TRBD1 (5 bases). Trimming cost V 5 bases and J 3 bases, with 9 bases left between them. CDR3 length: 13 residues. Per germline, CDR1 SGHNT and CDR2 YENEEA. The CDR3 DNA follows: TGTGCCAGCAGCGGCACAGGAACAGATACGCAGTATTTT. Protein product: CASSGTGTDTQYF.

V and J are TRBV11-3 and TRBJ2-7; TRBD1 matches 11 bases. The CDR3 contains 15 residues. Unmatched junction bases numbered 13, after V lost 2 bases and J lost 13 bases. From germline, CDR1 is SGHNT and CDR2 YENEEA. CDR3 bases: TGTGCCAGCAGCTTATCCCGTGGGGGACAGGGGGTTCCATACTTC. It yields the protein CASSLSRGGQGVPYF.

This sequence joins TRBV5-1 and TRBJ2-3; a weak D match, TRBD2 (5 bases). The germline V gene encodes CDR1 SGHRS and CDR2 YFSETQ. The ends were cut back, 4 bases at V and 2 bases at J, with 14 bases in the middle. The CDR3 is made up of 15 amino acids. The CDR3 reads CASSSTDFYTDTQYF. CDR3 nucleotides: TGCGCCAGCAGCAGTACGGACTTTTACACAGATACGCAGTATTTT.

This chain connects TRBV27 to TRBJ2-2, with 12 bases lining up with TRBD2. Germline V gene data show CDR1 as MNHEY and CDR2 as SMNVEV (reference sequence). The CDR3 runs to 16 residues. With 5 bases clipped from V and 9 bases from J, the junction kept 10 bases outside the gene matches. The CDR3 region has the DNA TGTGCCAGCAGTATTAGAGTTACTAGCGGGGGGAGGGAGCTGTTTTTT. This codes for CASSIRVTSGGRELFF.

This clone was seen only a few times. The rearrangement uses TRBV7-9 and TRBJ2-7; TRBD2 agrees at 7 bases. V dropped 7 bases and J dropped 5; count of bases not matched to a gene: 5. This CDR3 has 12 amino acids. Germline lookup yields CDR1 SEHNR and CDR2 FQNEAQ (reference sequence). The CDR3 sequence is CASKRGGDEQYF. CDR3 bases: TGTGCCAGCAAACGGGGAGGGGACGAGCAGTACTTC.

V gene TRBV28 combines with J gene TRBJ2-7; 9 nucleotides align to TRBD1. The J segment lost 5 bases and the V segment lost 6 bases, leaving 5 bases of the junction unmatched. This CDR3 spans 13 amino acids. CDR1 is MDHEN, CDR2 SYDVKM, per germline. DNA for the CDR3: TGTGCCAGCAGGACTGGACAGGGGAACGAGCAGTACTTC. Translated: CASRTGQGNEQYF.

This chain connects TRBV7-6 to TRBJ2-7; D possibly corresponds to TRBD1 (5 bases). From germline, CDR1 is SGHVS and CDR2 FNYEAQ. This CDR3 comprises 15 residues. The ends were cut back, 1 base at V and 4 bases at J, with 14 bases in the middle. This chain's CDR3 is CASSLGKGNIYEQYF. The CDR3 nucleotides read TGTGCCAGCAGCTTAGGAAAGGGGAATATATACGAGCAGTACTTC.

The chain uses TRBV9 and TRBJ2-7, with 8 positions matching TRBD2. Germline trimming cut 2 bases from V and 0 bases from J; bases unmatched to any gene: 19. The CDR3 length is 20 residues. Germline V gene sequence: CDR1 SGDLS, CDR2 YYNGEE. This CDR3 reads CASSVATGLANMPSSYEQYF. Written as DNA, the CDR3 is TGTGCCAGCAGCGTCGCAACCGGACTAGCCAACATGCCGAGCTCCTACGAGCAGTACTTC. Full variable domain (rest looked up from reference TRBV9 and TRBJ2-7): DSGVTQTPKHLITATGQRVTLRCSPRSGDLSVYWYQQSLDQGLQFLIQYYNGEERAKGNILERFSAQQFPDLHSELNLSSLELGDSALYFCASSVATGLANMPSSYEQYFGPGTRLTVT.

CDR3 loop: CASSATRQGLNTIYF. The CDR3 bases are TGTGCCAGCAGCGCTACAAGACAGGGGTTGAACACCATATATTTT. The chain links TRBV9 to TRBJ1-3; TRBD1 matches 8 bases. The ends lost 3 bases at V and 7 bases at J; junction bases unmatched: 9. Germline loops: CDR1 SGDLS, CDR2 YYNGEE. This CDR3 region has 15 residues.

This clone was seen more than once but under ten times. V gene TRBV9 combines with J gene TRBJ2-2; D possibly corresponds to TRBD2 (6 bases). The CDR3 runs to 14 residues. Between the trimmed V and J ends, which lost 5 bases and 7 bases, there was a span of 15 bases. Germline CDR1 is SGDLS and CDR2 is YYNGEE. CDR3 sequence: CASRGGWVGGELFF. CDR3 DNA: TGTGCCAGCAGAGGAGGGTGGGTCGGCGGGGAGCTGTTTTTT.

This chain links TRBV7-2 with TRBJ2-5, with 7 bases that match TRBD2. The J call may not be correct, given that the DNA end is closer to TRBJ2-7. Germline V gene lookup returns CDR1 SGHTA and CDR2 FQGNSA. This CDR3 comprises 18 residues. CDR3 DNA sequence: TGTGCCAGCAGCTTAGTTGTGGGAGCGGGGCGGACCTCCTACGAGCAGTACTTC. This sequence encodes CASSLVVGAGRTSYEQYF.

This clone was found a few times. The chain employs TRBV7-9 and TRBJ2-5; tentative D call: TRBD1 (6 bases). Trimming took off 5 bases at V and 5 bases at J, with 15 bases between the two ends. This CDR3 spans 14 amino acids. In germline, CDR1 is SEHNR, CDR2 FQNEAQ (reference sequence). This CDR3 is CASSLTTGEETQYF. CDR3 nucleotide sequence: TGTGCCAGCAGCCTGACGACAGGAGAGGAGACCCAGTACTTC.

This chain links TRBV19 with TRBJ2-1; a possible D gene is TRBD2 (5 bases). CDR1 is LNHDA, CDR2 SQIVND, per germline (reference sequence). V dropped 5 bases and J dropped 5 bases, with 19 bases sitting between them. The CDR3 has 16 amino acids. For the CDR3, the DNA is TGTGCCAGTAGTCCGCCGGACTGGTTCCTTGACAATGAGCAGTTCTTC. Residues: CASSPPDWFLDNEQFF. The full variable domain, with the rest looked up from reference TRBV19 and TRBJ2-1, is DGGITQSPKYLFRKEGQNVTLSCEQNLNHDAMYWYRQDPGQGLRLIYYSQIVNDFQKGDIAEGYSVSREKKESFPLTVTSAQKNPTAFYLCASSPPDWFLDNEQFFGPGTRLTVL.

The chain couples TRBV11-3 to TRBJ2-7; D perhaps matches TRBD1 (6 bases). V lost 4 bases, J lost 2 bases, and 12 bases lay in between. Germline lookup yields CDR1 SGHNT and CDR2 YENEEA. The CDR3 spans 14 residues. DNA for the CDR3: TGTGCCAGCAGCTCAGGGGAAGATCCCTACGAGCAGTACTTC. Amino acid sequence: CASSSGEDPYEQYF.

V usage is TRBV6-5 and J usage is TRBJ2-5, with 9 bases matching TRBD1. Germline assignment: CDR1 MNHEY and CDR2 SVGAGI. The CDR3 has 13 residues. Trimming at V came to 8 bases and at J to 5 bases, leaving 6 bases not matched to a gene. For the CDR3, the DNA is TGTGCCAGCGGACAGGGGCCGAGGGAGACCCAGTACTTC. It is translated as CASGQGPRETQYF.

The chain carries TRBV25-1 and TRBJ2-5, with D possibly being TRBD2 (5 bases). This CDR3 region has 14 residues. Trimming took off 3 bases at V and 1 base at J, with 9 bases between the two ends. Germline V lookup: CDR1 MGHDK, CDR2 SYGVNS. Here the CDR3 DNA reads TGTGCCAGCAGTGACCAGCGGCCCCAAGAGACCCAGTACTTC. Translated: CASSDQRPQETQYF.

This clone has a handful of counts. The rearrangement joins TRBV7-9 to TRBJ2-7; TRBD1 matches 11 bases. Trimming cost V 5 bases and J 6 bases; bases outside gene matches: 9. Germline V lookup: CDR1 SEHNR, CDR2 FQNEAQ (reference sequence). The CDR3 is 15 amino acids. The CDR3, as DNA: TGTGCCAGCAGCAGACGGACAGGGGGCCTTTTCGAGCAGTACTTC. Translation: CASSRRTGGLFEQYF.

Points on this clone: Other DNA sequences in this sample translate to the same CDR3. J is TRBJ2-6 and V is TRBV19; tentative D call: TRBD2 (5 bases). CDR1 is LNHDA, CDR2 SQIVND, per germline (reference sequence). V lost 1 base and J 2 bases, leaving 9 bases between the germline ends. The CDR3 extends over 16 amino acids. CDR3 DNA: TGTGCCAGTAGTATAGTACCCGGGGCTGGGGCCAACGTCCTGACTTTC. The encoded protein is CASSIVPGAGANVLTF.